These 26 T cell receptor beta chains came from one sample sequenced in a study of blood T cells in healthy people across ages. For the second PCR, which ran for about 6 to 11 cycles, a sample-barcoded 5' primer and a J-beta primer mix were used. TCRdb re-called the 5' RACE reads through MiXCR, storing one row per CDR3 protein. The data show 850,000 or so distinct CDR3 sequences, less than 35% seen once. Material: blood. These receptors were obtained from a woman of 80 years or more in good health.

The rearrangement links TRBV5-6 to TRBJ1-2; 7 nucleotides align to TRBD1. This CDR3 contains 15 residues. Trimming at V came to 3 bases and at J to 4 bases, leaving 9 bases not matched to a gene. Germline V lookup: CDR1 SGHDT, CDR2 YYEEEE. In nucleotides, the CDR3 is TGTGCCAGCAGCTCCACAGGGGAGGAGGGCTATGGCTACACCTTC. The encoded protein is CASSSTGEEGYGYTF.

The genes are TRBV2 and TRBJ2-5; 9 nucleotides line up with TRBD2. V shed 2 bases, J shed 11 bases, and the junction held 12 bases outside the gene matches. The CDR3 length is 15 residues. Germline values: CDR1 SNHLY, CDR2 FYNNEI. The CDR3 region has the DNA TGTGCCAGCAGTGAACTAGCGGGACAATACGATGAGCAGTACTTC. Translated: CASSELAGQYDEQYF.

The rearrangement joins TRBV7-2 to TRBJ2-3, with D unresolved. This CDR3 spans 14 amino acids. CDR1 and CDR2 from the germline V gene are SGHTA and FQGNSA. V was shortened by 1 base and J by 6 bases, with 11 bases between the two germline ends. The CDR3 loop reads CASSLEVGSDTQYF. The CDR3 region has the DNA TGTGCCAGCAGCTTAGAAGTTGGAAGCGATACGCAGTATTTT.

The rearrangement joins TRBV3-1 to TRBJ1-5; D not certain. Trimming cost V 0 bases and J 9 bases, with 6 bases left between them. The CDR3 loop spans 12 amino acids. Germline V gene lookup returns CDR1 LGHDT and CDR2 YNNKEL (reference sequence). CDR3 protein: CASSQETGPQHF. The CDR3 region has the DNA TGTGCCAGCAGCCAAGAAACCGGGCCCCAGCATTTT.

This sequence joins TRBV19 and TRBJ2-1; 8 positions agree with TRBD2. Germline CDR1 is LNHDA and CDR2 is SQIVND (reference sequence). J was trimmed by 10 bases and V by 5 bases; bases with no gene match: 7. The CDR3 has 13 amino acids. This chain's CDR3 is CASSSNREGEQFF. In DNA form, the CDR3 reads TGTGCCAGTAGTTCCAACCGGGAGGGCGAGCAGTTCTTC.

V gene TRBV14 combines with J gene TRBJ1-1; a possible D gene is TRBD1 (5 bases). V was clipped by 0 bases and J by 9 bases, with 11 bases between them. Germline V gene sequence: CDR1 SGHDN, CDR2 FVKESK. The length of the CDR3 is 13 residues. CDR3 DNA sequence: TGTGCCAGCAGCCAAGATCGGGCAGGGCAAGCTTTCTTT. It yields the protein CASSQDRAGQAFF.

This clonotype came up many times. The gene calls are TRBV12-3 or TRBV12-4 and TRBJ2-5; 7 bases line up with TRBD1. The CDR3 loop spans 16 amino acids. Trimming at V came to 3 bases and at J to 5 bases, leaving 12 bases not matched to a gene. The CDR3 region has the DNA TGTGCCAGCAGTTTCTCTTCGACAGGGCTTACGGAGACCCAGTACTTC. It translates to CASSFSSTGLTETQYF.

The chain uses TRBV6-2 or TRBV6-3 and TRBJ2-1; 9 bases are shared with TRBD2. J gave up 7 bases and V 6 bases, and 10 bases lay outside the gene matches. The length of the CDR3 is 15 residues. CDR1 is MNHEY and CDR2 is SVGEGT in the germline V gene. CDR3 nucleotides: TGTGCCAGCAGCTGGTGGGCGGGGGGGCGGAATGAGCAGTTCTTC. This translates into CASSWWAGGRNEQFF.

Notes on this clonotype: Just one base apart from a much larger clone, this may be a read error. V usage is TRBV20-1 and J usage is TRBJ2-1; D call uncertain. Trimming took 6 bases from V and 13 from J, leaving 13 bases between them. The CDR3 contains 10 residues. The germline CDR1 and CDR2 sequences are DFQATT and SNEGSKA (reference sequence). The CDR3 region is CSALDETQFF. CDR3 nucleotides: TGCAGTGCCTTGGACGAGACCCAGTTCTTC.

In its sample, this clonotype was seen a few times. The chain carries TRBV29-1 and TRBJ2-5; the D gene is possibly TRBD1 (7 bases). CDR1 is SQVTM, CDR2 ANQGSEA, per germline. Trimming took 5 bases from V and 7 from J, leaving 23 bases between them. The CDR3 totals 15 residues. CDR3 region: CSVHGGGGLDGTQYF. In DNA form, the CDR3 reads TGCAGCGTTCATGGAGGGGGCGGGCTTGACGGGACCCAGTACTTC.

This clonotype was observed at least ten times. The chain joins TRBV3-1 to TRBJ2-5; the D gene is possibly TRBD2 (5 bases). This CDR3 has 13 residues. The V end lost 7 bases, the J end lost 5 bases, and 14 bases lay between the germline ends. Germline assignment: CDR1 LGHDT and CDR2 YNNKEL (reference sequence). The CDR3 region is CASKIEGGETQYF. CDR3 nucleotides: TGTGCCAGCAAGATTGAGGGCGGGGAGACCCAGTACTTC.

The chain recombines TRBV11-2 with TRBJ2-5, with TRBD1 identical over 7 bases. The CDR3 covers 15 residues. V lost 5 bases, J lost 5 bases, and 11 bases stayed unmatched. The germline CDR1 and CDR2 sequences are SGHAT and FQNNGV. This CDR3 is CASSPRSRGLETQYF. For the CDR3, the DNA is TGTGCCAGCAGCCCCAGGTCGAGGGGGCTGGAGACCCAGTACTTC.

This clonotype has a count of ten or more. The chain is built from TRBV6-6 and TRBJ2-5, with TRBD1 matching over 7 bases. This CDR3 has 15 residues. Germline CDR1 MNHNY, CDR2 SVGAGI (reference sequence). V lost 6 bases, J lost 4 bases, and 11 bases stayed unmatched. CDR3 amino acids: CASRRDRVGAETQYF. Written as DNA, the CDR3 is TGTGCCAGCAGACGAGACAGGGTTGGAGCAGAGACCCAGTACTTC.

Many counts were recorded for this clonotype. The CDR3 bases are TGTGCCAGCAGTTATAGCGGGGGGGCCCGAGAGACCCAGTACTTC. Its protein is CASSYSGGARETQYF. The genes are TRBV6-6 and TRBJ2-5; 11 nucleotides align to TRBD2. CDR1 is MNHNY and CDR2 is SVGAGI in the germline V gene (reference sequence). CDR3 length: 15 amino acids. V trimming: 3 bases; J trimming: 4 bases; junction bases outside the gene matches: 4.

Concerning this clonotype itself: A much bigger clone sits one base away, suggesting this may be a read error. This rearrangement joins TRBV7-7 to TRBJ2-5; perhaps TRBD1 as D (7 bases). The CDR3 consists of 15 residues. Germline V gene sequence: CDR1 SSHAT, CDR2 FNYEAQ (reference sequence). CDR3 loop: CDSGRTGGGQETQYF. In nucleotides, the CDR3 is TGTGATAGCGGACGGACAGGAGGGGGCCAAGAGACCCAGTACTTC.

This clonotype was counted between two and nine times. The V call is TRBV2, the J call TRBJ2-1; TRBD1 might be the D (6 bases). The CDR3 covers 14 residues. V was shortened by 10 bases and J by 0 bases, with 13 bases between the two germline ends. Germline lookup yields CDR1 SNHLY and CDR2 FYNNEI. CDR3 bases: TGTGCCATCGTGGGGACAACCTCCTACAATGAGCAGTTCTTC. It specifies CAIVGTTSYNEQFF. The entire variable domain, with the rest obtained from reference TRBV2 and TRBJ2-1, is as follows: EPEVTQTPSHQVTQMGQEVILRCVPISNHLYFYWYRQILGQKVEFLVSFYNNEISEKSEIFDDQFSVERPDGSNFTLKIRSTKLEDSAMYFCAIVGTTSYNEQFFGPGTRLTVL.

This clonotype was seen at least ten times. The gene calls are TRBV3-1 and TRBJ2-1; no clear D. V lost 4 bases and J 4 bases, leaving 17 bases between the germline ends. The length of the CDR3 is 16 residues. The germline CDR1 and CDR2 sequences are LGHDT and YNNKEL (reference sequence). The CDR3 coding sequence is TGTGCCAGCAGCCCCGAGTGGCATGGGCCTTACAATGAGCAGTTCTTC. Translated: CASSPEWHGPYNEQFF.

This sequence joins TRBV7-3 and TRBJ2-1, with D hard to call. The CDR3 sequence is 17 residues long. V was clipped by 0 bases and J by 6 bases, with 18 bases between them. From germline, CDR1 is SGHTA and CDR2 FQGTGA. The DNA of the CDR3 is TGTGCCAGCAGCTTAACGTTCAGCAACTTACTAAGCAATGAGCAGTTCTTC. This sequence encodes CASSLTFSNLLSNEQFF.

At least ten counts were recorded for this clonotype. The gene calls are TRBV6-2 or TRBV6-3 and TRBJ1-5; no clear D gene. This CDR3 spans 12 amino acids. Germline assignment: CDR1 MNHEY and CDR2 SVGEGT. V was clipped by 0 bases and J by 6 bases, with 3 bases between them. DNA for the CDR3: TGTGCCAGCAGTTACTCGGCTCAGCCCCAGCATTTT. Translating gives CASSYSAQPQHF.

This clonotype showed up many times. The CDR3, as DNA: TGCGCCAGCAGCCCCATAGGACAGGGGGTCACTGAAGCTTTCTTT. It is translated as CASSPIGQGVTEAFF. This chain links TRBV5-1 with TRBJ1-1; 10 bases fit TRBD1. The CDR3 has 15 residues. CDR1 and CDR2 (germline): SGHRS, YFSETQ. Unmatched junction bases numbered 7, after V lost 4 bases and J lost 4 bases. The whole variable domain, filled in from reference TRBV5-1 and TRBJ1-1, reads KAGVTQTPRYLIKTRGQQVTLSCSPISGHRSVSWYQQTPGQGLQFLFEYFSETQRNKGNFPGRFSGRQFSNSRSEMNVSTLELGDSALYLCASSPIGQGVTEAFFGQGTRLTVV.

A few counts support this clonotype. A much larger clonotype is one base distant, so this may be a read error. J is TRBJ2-7 and V is TRBV12-3 or TRBV12-4, with 10 bases aligning to TRBD1. The closer fit of TRBJ2-5 to the DNA end suggests the J call may be wrong. The length of the CDR3 is 15 residues. Here the CDR3 reads CASRAGQGLVGTQYF. The DNA for the CDR3 is TGTGCCAGCAGGGCGGGACAGGGGCTTGTGGGGACCCAGTACTTC.

As to this clonotype: A much larger clone sits a single nucleotide away, making a read error possible. The conserved final phenylalanine or tryptophan is absent from the CDR3, which likely points to a read error. The V gene is TRBV29-1, the J gene TRBJ1-4, with D hard to call. Germline V lookup: CDR1 SQVTM, CDR2 ANQGSEA. Trimming removed 4 bases from V and 0 bases from J, with 9 bases in between. There are 14 residues in the CDR3. The CDR3: CSVGTGATNEKLFV. The CDR3 DNA sequence: TGCAGCGTTGGAACGGGAGCAACTAATGAAAAACTGTTTGTT.

This chain links TRBV7-6 with TRBJ2-5, with TRBD1 matching 11 bases. The CDR3 length is 21 residues. Germline V gene lookup returns CDR1 SGHVS and CDR2 FNYEAQ. Losses at the gene ends were 1 base for V and 7 bases for J; bases not matched to a gene: 23. The CDR3 reads CASSLGPGQGVRYYGYGTQYF. For the CDR3, the DNA is TGTGCCAGCAGCTTAGGCCCGGGACAGGGGGTACGGTATTACGGCTACGGGACCCAGTACTTC.

As for this clonotype: A much larger clone sits a single nucleotide away, making a read error possible. This sequence joins TRBV5-4 and TRBJ2-5; no clear D. The CDR3 consists of 14 residues. Germline loops: CDR1 SGHNT, CDR2 YYREEE (reference sequence). The germline V and J ends were trimmed by 6 bases and 0 bases, with 12 bases remaining between them. Written as DNA, the CDR3 is TGTGCCAGCAAATCCGACTTGTACCAAGAGACCCAGTACTTC. As protein: CASKSDLYQETQYF.

This clonotype was observed many times. The genes are TRBV7-2 and TRBJ2-7; TRBD1 is a possible D gene (6 bases). The CDR3 is 14 residues long. Germline V lookup: CDR1 SGHTA, CDR2 FQGNSA. Trimming pared 1 base from V and 3 bases from J, leaving 10 bases between. CDR3 region: CASSLVGAGYEQYF. The CDR3 DNA reads as TGTGCCAGCAGCTTAGTGGGGGCAGGCTACGAGCAGTACTTC.

This clonotype showed up many times. The chain uses TRBV20-1 and TRBJ1-2, with 9 bases lining up with TRBD1. This CDR3 region has 16 residues. The V gene end was trimmed by 5 bases and the J gene end by 4 bases; junction bases not matched to a gene: 14. Germline V gene lookup returns CDR1 DFQATT and CDR2 SNEGSKA (reference sequence). The CDR3: CSARELRQGDGYGYTF. The CDR3 DNA reads TGCAGTGCTCGCGAACTCAGACAGGGGGATGGCTATGGCTACACCTTC.